The 30 T cell receptor beta chains given below trace back to one sample, sequenced in a study of cytomegalovirus exposure and HLA in healthy donors (dated by TCRdb to the late 2010s). The protocol used for the library was the immunoSEQ multiplex PCR assay. TCRdb holds this immuneACCESS table with in-frame rearrangements only. Some clones are missing; in checked studies, unresolved V genes explain under half, and the rest has no known cause. The sample table contains about 170,000 clones; only one count was recorded for less than 90% of them. Of the sample, more than 2% falls within the top ten clones. What was sequenced was PBMCs. These receptors all stem from a woman under 30 in good health and CMV-seronegative.

This clone was seen a single time. The DNA for the CDR3 is TGTGCCTTAGCCCCCGGGACAGGCTCCTACAATGAGCAGTTCTTC. Residues: CALAPGTGSYNEQFF. The rearrangement uses TRBV30 and TRBJ2-1, with TRBD1 identical over 8 bases. The junction had 8 bases not matched to a gene; V was cut back by 7 bases and J by 0 bases. This CDR3 spans 15 amino acids. Germline CDR1 is GTSNPN and CDR2 is SVGIG (reference sequence).

This clone was counted only a few times. CDR3 sequence: CACPKVAPTGGTEAFF. Here the CDR3 DNA reads TGTGCCTGCCCGAAAGTAGCGCCGACAGGAGGAACTGAAGCTTTCTTT. The genes are TRBV30 and TRBJ1-1, with D possibly TRBD1 on 6 matching bases. CDR3 length equals 16 residues. Trimming stripped 6 bases from V and 5 bases from J, with 25 bases between. Per the germline V gene, CDR1 is GTSNPN and CDR2 is SVGIG (reference sequence).

This clone has a single count. This chain links TRBV15 with TRBJ2-2; 7 bases match TRBD1. The junction had 4 bases not matched to a gene; V was cut back by 0 bases and J by 6 bases. The CDR3 has 15 amino acids. The germline CDR1 and CDR2 sequences are LNHNV and YYDKDF (reference sequence). Here the CDR3 reads CATSRDRQGAGELFF. CDR3 DNA sequence: TGTGCCACCAGCAGAGACAGACAGGGCGCCGGGGAGCTGTTTTTT.

This rearrangement joins TRBV6-6 to TRBJ1-2, with D possibly matching TRBD1 (6 bases). V was pared by 5 bases and J by 2 bases, with 12 bases between. This CDR3 has 14 amino acids. Germline values: CDR1 MNHNY, CDR2 SVGAGI (reference sequence). The CDR3 DNA reads TGTGCCAGCAGTCCCGGGGGGCGGAACTATGGCTACACCTTC. This gives the protein CASSPGGRNYGYTF.

The chain has TRBV5-1 and TRBJ2-7; 7 bases are a match to TRBD1. V shed 0 bases and J 4 bases; nucleotides not matched to a gene: 7. CDR1 is SGHRS, CDR2 YFSETQ, per germline. This CDR3 contains 15 residues. The CDR3 loop is CASSLGLQGDYEQYF. The DNA of the CDR3 is TGCGCCAGCAGCTTGGGCCTGCAGGGGGATTACGAGCAGTACTTC.

This chain connects TRBV4-3 to TRBJ1-4; TRBD1 might be the D (5 bases). Per the germline V gene, CDR1 is LGHNA and CDR2 is YSLEER. This CDR3 region has 19 residues. The V and J ends lost 0 bases and 7 bases respectively, with 24 bases between them. CDR3 sequence (DNA): TGCGCCAGCAGCCAAGAGCCGTATCAGGGTTTGGTCGGTCTTGAAAAACTGTTTTTT. This sequence encodes CASSQEPYQGLVGLEKLFF.

The chain links TRBV19 to TRBJ2-7; D perhaps matches TRBD2 (6 bases). Trimming cost V 5 bases and J 3 bases, with 11 bases left between them. Germline CDR1 reads LNHDA; CDR2 reads SQIVND (reference sequence). This CDR3 region has 13 residues. In DNA form, the CDR3 reads TGTGCCAGTAGTTGGGGACTTCGCTACGAGCAGTACTTC. This translates into CASSWGLRYEQYF.

The chain carries TRBV4-1 and TRBJ2-6; 11 nucleotides line up with TRBD1. Germline lookup yields CDR1 MGHRA and CDR2 YSYEKL. The CDR3 loop spans 18 amino acids. J lost 2 bases, V lost 3 bases, and 6 bases had no gene match. The CDR3 DNA reads TGCGCCAGCAGCCACGTTGGACAGGGGGCGCCTGGGGCCAACGTCCTGACTTTC. Translated: CASSHVGQGAPGANVLTF.

The chain uses TRBV27 and TRBJ1-1; D might be TRBD1 (6 bases). The CDR3 sequence is 15 residues long. Germline V CDR1 and CDR2: MNHEY, SMNVEV (reference sequence). Trimming left V 0 bases short and J 4 bases short, with 12 bases between. CDR3 DNA sequence: TGTGCCAGCAGTTTATCTCAGGGGTTGAGCACTGAAGCTTTCTTT. Its protein product is CASSLSQGLSTEAFF.

This clone occurred a few times. The chain carries TRBV6-5 and TRBJ1-1, with 7 bases aligning to TRBD1. The CDR3 loop spans 15 amino acids. Per the germline V gene, CDR1 is MNHEY and CDR2 is SVGAGI. The ends lost 8 bases at V and 0 bases at J; junction bases unmatched: 9. The CDR3: CASLSQGIVNTEAFF. CDR3 DNA sequence: TGTGCCAGCCTGTCACAGGGGATTGTGAACACTGAAGCTTTCTTT.

The chain couples TRBV6-5 to TRBJ2-7; 10 bases are a match to TRBD1. J gave up 1 base and V 4 bases, and 7 bases lay outside the gene matches. This CDR3 contains 16 residues. Germline V gives CDR1 MNHEY, CDR2 SVGAGI. DNA for the CDR3: TGTGCCAGCAGTTCGCCGGACAGGGGGAGGTCCTACGAGCAGTACTTC. Its protein product is CASSSPDRGRSYEQYF.

The J gene is TRBJ1-1, the V gene TRBV5-4; D gene unclear. The CDR3 is 13 residues long. V lost 0 bases to trimming and J lost 1 base, with 4 bases between them. Germline V gene lookup returns CDR1 SGHNT and CDR2 YYREEE (reference sequence). This chain's CDR3 is CASSLAGNTEAFF. The DNA of the CDR3 is TGTGCCAGCAGCTTGGCAGGGAACACTGAAGCTTTCTTT.

The V and J genes are TRBV5-1 and TRBJ1-2; the match to TRBD1 covers 10 bases. Trimming at V came to 2 bases and at J to 2 bases, leaving 12 bases not matched to a gene. Germline CDR1 is SGHRS and CDR2 is YFSETQ. There are 18 residues in the CDR3. The CDR3 reads CASSLAGTGVNPNYGYTF. The CDR3 DNA sequence: TGCGCCAGCAGCTTAGCCGGGACAGGGGTCAACCCCAACTATGGCTACACCTTC.

This chain uses TRBV19 with TRBJ2-7; D perhaps matches TRBD1 (7 bases). With 5 bases removed from V and 6 bases from J, the gap between germline ends came to 20 bases. Germline V gives CDR1 LNHDA, CDR2 SQIVND (reference sequence). CDR3 size: 15 residues. This CDR3 is CASSPPAGGLSEQYF. The CDR3 DNA reads as TGTGCCAGTAGTCCACCGGCAGGGGGACTCTCCGAGCAGTACTTC. Looking up the rest from reference TRBV19 and TRBJ2-7 gives the full variable domain: DGGITQSPKYLFRKEGQNVTLSCEQNLNHDAMYWYRQDPGQGLRLIYYSQIVNDFQKGDIAEGYSVSREKKESFPLTVTSAQKNPTAFYLCASSPPAGGLSEQYFGPGTRLTVT.

The chain joins TRBV5-4 to TRBJ2-5; 14 bases match TRBD2. Germline trimming cut 2 bases from V and 4 bases from J; bases unmatched to any gene: 1. CDR1 and CDR2 from the germline V gene are SGHNT and YYREEE (reference sequence). This CDR3 has 15 residues. CDR3 sequence: CASSFGLAGGETQYF. CDR3 coding DNA: TGTGCCAGCAGCTTCGGACTAGCGGGGGGAGAGACCCAGTACTTC.

The chain joins TRBV7-2 to TRBJ1-5, with D perhaps matching TRBD1 (5 bases). Germline lookup yields CDR1 SGHTA and CDR2 FQGNSA. The CDR3 loop spans 15 amino acids. The germline V and J ends were trimmed by 3 bases and 0 bases, with 9 bases remaining between them. Written as DNA, the CDR3 is TGTGCCAGCAGCTTGGCAGGGTATAGCAATCAGCCCCAGCATTTT. As protein: CASSLAGYSNQPQHF.

The CDR3 here is CASSVSPAVNEKLFF. For the CDR3, the DNA is TGTGCCAGCAGCGTATCCCCCGCAGTTAATGAAAAACTGTTTTTT. This chain joins TRBV9 and TRBJ1-4; no definite D call. V was pared by 1 base and J by 4 bases, with 11 bases between. This CDR3 contains 15 residues. Germline V gives CDR1 SGDLS, CDR2 YYNGEE.

The chain recombines TRBV6-4 with TRBJ2-2, with 11 bases aligning to TRBD2. CDR1 MRHNA and CDR2 SNTAGT come from the germline V gene. V gave up 5 bases and J gave up 2 bases; unmatched junction bases: 1. The length of the CDR3 is 15 residues. The CDR3 coding sequence is TGTGCCAGCAGTCTAGCGGGAGGTAACACCGGGGAGCTGTTTTTT. This codes for CASSLAGGNTGELFF.

The chain recombines TRBV7-2 with TRBJ1-1; a possible D gene is TRBD1 (5 bases). The CDR3 extends over 14 amino acids. The V and J ends lost 5 bases and 0 bases respectively, with 10 bases between them. CDR1 SGHTA and CDR2 FQGNSA come from the germline V gene. As DNA, the CDR3 is TGTGCCAGCAGCCCCGGACAAATGAACACTGAAGCTTTCTTT. Amino acid sequence: CASSPGQMNTEAFF.

CDR3 sequence: CASSSRPTGATEAFF. The DNA of the CDR3 is TGCGCCAGCAGCTCACGGCCAACAGGGGCCACTGAAGCTTTCTTT. This rearrangement joins TRBV5-1 to TRBJ1-1, with 7 bases fitting TRBD1. There are 15 residues in the CDR3. V lost 3 bases and J lost 4; bases outside the gene matches: 9. Germline V gene sequence: CDR1 SGHRS, CDR2 YFSETQ.

This chain uses TRBV7-6 with TRBJ1-1, with 7 bases matching TRBD1. The V segment lost 5 bases and the J segment 3 bases; nucleotides outside the gene matches: 3. CDR1 is SGHVS and CDR2 is FNYEAQ in the germline V gene. This CDR3 has 13 amino acids. CDR3 coding DNA: TGTGCCAGCAGCCTGACAGGGTACACTGAAGCTTTCTTT. Its protein is CASSLTGYTEAFF.

The chain uses TRBV18 and TRBJ2-5; D ambiguous. This CDR3 is built from 14 residues. Germline V lookup: CDR1 KGHSH, CDR2 LQKENI. V was cut by 4 bases and J by 3 bases, with 12 bases left in between. CDR3 loop: CASSLDVGEETQYF. In DNA form, the CDR3 reads TGTGCCAGCTCACTTGATGTCGGAGAAGAGACCCAGTACTTC.

The chain has TRBV6-1 and TRBJ2-1, with TRBD2 matching 7 bases. Germline CDR1 MNHNS, CDR2 SASEGT. Unmatched junction bases numbered 9, after V lost 3 bases and J lost 7 bases. This CDR3 is built from 15 residues. The CDR3 sequence: CASSDYGLVRNEQFF. CDR3 in DNA: TGTGCCAGCAGTGATTACGGACTAGTTAGAAATGAGCAGTTCTTC.

J is TRBJ1-6 and V is TRBV29-1; D remains ambiguous. The germline gives CDR1 SQVTM, CDR2 ANQGSEA. This CDR3 is 14 amino acids long. Trimming pared 0 bases from V and 14 bases from J, leaving 17 bases between. The DNA of the CDR3 is TGCAGCGTTGAAGATCTTGGGAGCCCTGGGGCCCTCCACTTT. This gives the protein CSVEDLGSPGALHF.

The table lists this clone with a few counts. This chain links TRBV19 with TRBJ1-2; D is perhaps TRBD1 (5 bases). Between the trimmed V and J ends, which lost 4 bases and 6 bases, there was a span of 9 bases. The germline gives CDR1 LNHDA, CDR2 SQIVND (reference sequence). CDR3 size: 12 residues. The CDR3 reads CASSTGFDGYTF. The CDR3 nucleotides are TGTGCCAGTAGTACAGGGTTCGATGGCTACACCTTC.

This rearrangement joins TRBV7-6 to TRBJ2-2; 9 bases match TRBD2. The junction had 23 bases not matched to a gene; V was cut back by 5 bases and J by 1 base. Germline assignment: CDR1 SGHVS and CDR2 FNYEAQ. The CDR3 has 22 amino acids. In nucleotides, the CDR3 is TGTGCCAGCAGCCCCATCAGAAAATGGCCCGGGTCAGCGGGAGGGAACACCGGGGAGCTGTTTTTT. Amino acids: CASSPIRKWPGSAGGNTGELFF.

Here the CDR3 reads CASGLVEGPGADGYTF. The CDR3 bases are TGTGCTAGTGGTTTGGTCGAGGGTCCCGGAGCCGATGGCTACACCTTC. This sequence joins TRBV12-5 and TRBJ1-2; D gene ambiguous. Germline CDR1 reads LGHNT; CDR2 reads FRNRAP. Trimming pared 0 bases from V and 6 bases from J, leaving 17 bases between. This CDR3 region has 16 residues.

V and J are TRBV30 and TRBJ1-2; the D is unclear. V was clipped by 2 bases and J by 3 bases, with 10 bases between them. The CDR3 has 13 amino acids. Germline CDR1 and CDR2: GTSNPN and SVGIG (reference sequence). Here the CDR3 DNA reads TGTGCCTGGAGTTTTACAGAATACTATGGCTACACCTTC. Protein sequence: CAWSFTEYYGYTF.

J is TRBJ1-3 and V is TRBV7-9, with TRBD1 identical over 10 bases. Per the germline V gene, CDR1 is SEHNR and CDR2 is FQNEAQ (reference sequence). V lost 6 bases, J lost 7 bases, and 6 bases stayed unmatched. The CDR3 contains 14 residues. The CDR3 sequence is CASSSGQGGNTIYF. In DNA form, the CDR3 reads TGTGCCAGCAGTTCCGGACAGGGGGGCAACACCATATATTTT.

The chain recombines TRBV19 with TRBJ1-1; 8 nucleotides align to TRBD1. Germline assignment: CDR1 LNHDA and CDR2 SQIVND (reference sequence). The CDR3 spans 14 residues. Trimming removed 5 bases from V and 7 bases from J; junction bases left unmatched: 9. CDR3 sequence (DNA): TGTGCCAGTAGTGTAGGGACAGGCAATCTTGAAGCTTTCTTT. Translation: CASSVGTGNLEAFF. Using reference TRBV19 and TRBJ1-1 for the parts outside the CDR3, the full variable domain is DGGITQSPKYLFRKEGQNVTLSCEQNLNHDAMYWYRQDPGQGLRLIYYSQIVNDFQKGDIAEGYSVSREKKESFPLTVTSAQKNPTAFYLCASSVGTGNLEAFFGQGTRLTVV.